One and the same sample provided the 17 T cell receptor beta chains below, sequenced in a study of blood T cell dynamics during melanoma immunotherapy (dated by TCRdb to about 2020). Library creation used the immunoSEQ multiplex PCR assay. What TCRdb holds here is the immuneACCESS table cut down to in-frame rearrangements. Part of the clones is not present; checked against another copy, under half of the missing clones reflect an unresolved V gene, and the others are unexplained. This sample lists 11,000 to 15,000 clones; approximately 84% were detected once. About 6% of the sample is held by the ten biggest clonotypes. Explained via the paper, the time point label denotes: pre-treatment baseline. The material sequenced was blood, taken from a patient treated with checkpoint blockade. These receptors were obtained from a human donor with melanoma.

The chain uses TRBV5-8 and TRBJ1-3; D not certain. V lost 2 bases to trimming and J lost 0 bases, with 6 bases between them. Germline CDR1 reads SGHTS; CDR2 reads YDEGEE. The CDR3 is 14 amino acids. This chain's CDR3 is CASSFRHSGNTIYF. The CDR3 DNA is TGTGCCAGCAGCTTTCGACACTCTGGAAACACCATATATTTT. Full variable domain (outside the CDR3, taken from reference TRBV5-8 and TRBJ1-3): EAGVTQSPTHLIKTRGQQATLRCSPISGHTSVYWYQQALGLGLQFLLWYDEGEERNRGNFPPRFSGRQFPNYSSELNVNALELEDSALYLCASSFRHSGNTIYFGEGSWLTVV.

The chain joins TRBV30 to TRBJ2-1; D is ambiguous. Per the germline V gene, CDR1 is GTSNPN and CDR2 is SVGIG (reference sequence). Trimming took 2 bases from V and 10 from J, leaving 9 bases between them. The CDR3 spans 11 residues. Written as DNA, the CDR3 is TGTGCCTGGAGTATGGCCTGGGAGCAGTTCTTC. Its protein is CAWSMAWEQFF. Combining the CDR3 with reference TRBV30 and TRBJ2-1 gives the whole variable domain SQTIHQWPATLVQPVGSPLSLECTVEGTSNPNLYWYRQAAGRGLQLLFYSVGIGQISSEVPQNLSASRPQDRQFILSSKKLLLSDSGFYLCAWSMAWEQFFGPGTRLTVL.

Here the CDR3 DNA reads TGTGCCAGCAGCACAGGGACAGATCTTAGCAATCAGCCCCAGCATTTT. Its protein product is CASSTGTDLSNQPQHF. The chain uses TRBV9 and TRBJ1-5, with 7 bases fitting TRBD1. Trimming took 4 bases from V and 0 from J; bases not matched to a gene: 7. CDR1 and CDR2 from the germline V gene are SGDLS and YYNGEE. This CDR3 has 16 amino acids. Supplemented by reference TRBV9 and TRBJ1-5, the full variable domain reads DSGVTQTPKHLITATGQRVTLRCSPRSGDLSVYWYQQSLDQGLQFLIQYYNGEERAKGNILERFSAQQFPDLHSELNLSSLELGDSALYFCASSTGTDLSNQPQHFGDGTRLSIL.

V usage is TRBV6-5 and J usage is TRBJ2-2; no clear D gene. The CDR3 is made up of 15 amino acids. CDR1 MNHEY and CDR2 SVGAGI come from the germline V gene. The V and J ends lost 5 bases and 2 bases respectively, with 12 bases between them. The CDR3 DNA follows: TGTGCCAGCAGTGCCAGATCTACCAACACCGGGGAGCTGTTTTTT. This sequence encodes CASSARSTNTGELFF.

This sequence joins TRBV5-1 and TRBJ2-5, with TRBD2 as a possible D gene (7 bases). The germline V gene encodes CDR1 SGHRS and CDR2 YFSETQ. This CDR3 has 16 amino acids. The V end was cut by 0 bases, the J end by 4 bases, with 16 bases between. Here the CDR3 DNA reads TGCGCCAGCAGCTTGGGACGGGGGGCTGGGTTAGAGACCCAGTACTTC. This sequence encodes CASSLGRGAGLETQYF. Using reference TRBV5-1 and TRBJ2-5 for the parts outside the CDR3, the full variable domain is KAGVTQTPRYLIKTRGQQVTLSCSPISGHRSVSWYQQTPGQGLQFLFEYFSETQRNKGNFPGRFSGRQFSNSRSEMNVSTLELGDSALYLCASSLGRGAGLETQYFGPGTRLLVL.

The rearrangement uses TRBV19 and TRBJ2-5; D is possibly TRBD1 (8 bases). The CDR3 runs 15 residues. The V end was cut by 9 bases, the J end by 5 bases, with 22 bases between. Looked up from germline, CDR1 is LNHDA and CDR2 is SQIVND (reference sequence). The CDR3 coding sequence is TGTGCCAGCTCAACACAGGGGGGGTCGCGGGAGACCCAGTACTTC. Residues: CASSTQGGSRETQYF. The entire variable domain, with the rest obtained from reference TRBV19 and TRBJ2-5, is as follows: DGGITQSPKYLFRKEGQNVTLSCEQNLNHDAMYWYRQDPGQGLRLIYYSQIVNDFQKGDIAEGYSVSREKKESFPLTVTSAQKNPTAFYLCASSTQGGSRETQYFGPGTRLLVL.

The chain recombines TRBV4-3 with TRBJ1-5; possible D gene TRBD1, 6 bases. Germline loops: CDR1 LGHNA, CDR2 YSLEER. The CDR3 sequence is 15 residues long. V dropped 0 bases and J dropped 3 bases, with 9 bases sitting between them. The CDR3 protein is CASSQDAGANQPQHF. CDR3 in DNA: TGCGCCAGCAGCCAAGATGCAGGGGCCAATCAGCCCCAGCATTTT.

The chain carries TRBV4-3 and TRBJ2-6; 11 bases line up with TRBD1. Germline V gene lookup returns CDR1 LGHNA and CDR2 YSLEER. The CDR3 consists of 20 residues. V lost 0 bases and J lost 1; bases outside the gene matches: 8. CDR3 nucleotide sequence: TGCGCCAGCAGCCAAGATTGGACAGGGGGCATAGGGTCTGGGGCCAACGTCCTGACTTTC. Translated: CASSQDWTGGIGSGANVLTF.

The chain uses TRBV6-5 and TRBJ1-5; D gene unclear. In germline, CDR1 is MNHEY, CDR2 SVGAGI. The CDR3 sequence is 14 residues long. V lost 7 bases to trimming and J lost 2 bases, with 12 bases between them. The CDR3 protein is CASKFSTGNQPQHF. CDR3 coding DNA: TGTGCCAGCAAGTTTTCCACCGGCAATCAGCCCCAGCATTTT.

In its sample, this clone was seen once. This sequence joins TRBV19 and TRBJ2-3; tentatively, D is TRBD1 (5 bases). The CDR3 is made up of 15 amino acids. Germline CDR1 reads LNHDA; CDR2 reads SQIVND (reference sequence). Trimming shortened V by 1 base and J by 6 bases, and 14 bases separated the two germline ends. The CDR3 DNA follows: TGTGCCAGTAGTATAGTGGACACCCTGGGGGATACGCAGTATTTT. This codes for CASSIVDTLGDTQYF.

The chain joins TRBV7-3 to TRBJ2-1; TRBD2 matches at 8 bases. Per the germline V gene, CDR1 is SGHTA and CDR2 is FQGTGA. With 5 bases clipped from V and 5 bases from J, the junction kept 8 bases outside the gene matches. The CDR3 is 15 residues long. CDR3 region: CASSPSAGGHNEQFF. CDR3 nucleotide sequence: TGTGCCAGCAGCCCCTCCGCGGGGGGACACAATGAGCAGTTCTTC.

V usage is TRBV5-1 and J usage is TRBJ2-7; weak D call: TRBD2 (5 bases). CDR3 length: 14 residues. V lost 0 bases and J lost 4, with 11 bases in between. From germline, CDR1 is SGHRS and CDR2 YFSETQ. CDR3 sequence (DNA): TGCGCCAGCAGCTTGGCGGGATTAGGGTACGAGCAGTACTTC. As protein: CASSLAGLGYEQYF.

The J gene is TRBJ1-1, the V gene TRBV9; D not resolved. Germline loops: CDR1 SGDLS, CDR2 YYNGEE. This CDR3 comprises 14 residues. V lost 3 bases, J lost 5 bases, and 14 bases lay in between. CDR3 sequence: CASSAAAGGTEAFF. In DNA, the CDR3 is TGTGCCAGCAGCGCGGCAGCCGGAGGGACTGAAGCTTTCTTT.

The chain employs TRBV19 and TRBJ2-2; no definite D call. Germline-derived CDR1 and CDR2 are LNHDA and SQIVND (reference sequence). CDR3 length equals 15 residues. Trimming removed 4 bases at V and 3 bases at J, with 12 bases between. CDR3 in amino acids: CASSTRDTYTGELFF. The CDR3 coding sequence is TGTGCCAGTAGTACACGTGACACATACACCGGGGAGCTGTTTTTT.

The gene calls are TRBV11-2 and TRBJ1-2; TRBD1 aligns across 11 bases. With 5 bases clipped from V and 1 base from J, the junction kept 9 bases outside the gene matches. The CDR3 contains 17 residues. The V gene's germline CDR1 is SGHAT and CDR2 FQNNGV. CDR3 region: CASSTPPGTGGNYGYTF. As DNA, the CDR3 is TGTGCCAGCAGCACCCCGCCAGGGACAGGGGGTAACTATGGCTACACCTTC.

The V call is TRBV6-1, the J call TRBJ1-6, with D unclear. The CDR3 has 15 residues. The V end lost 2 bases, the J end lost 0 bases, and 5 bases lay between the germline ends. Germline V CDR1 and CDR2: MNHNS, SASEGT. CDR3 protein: CASSETGSYNSPLHF. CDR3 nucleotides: TGTGCCAGCAGTGAAACCGGCTCCTATAATTCACCCCTCCACTTT.

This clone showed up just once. CDR3: CATSRDITSQETQYF. The DNA of the CDR3 is TGTGCCACCAGCAGAGATATTACTAGCCAAGAGACCCAGTACTTC. This chain connects TRBV15 to TRBJ2-5; D perhaps matches TRBD2 (5 bases). Trimming cost V 0 bases and J 1 base, with 9 bases left between them. In germline, CDR1 is LNHNV, CDR2 YYDKDF (reference sequence). The CDR3 spans 15 residues.